A single sample is the source of the 22 T cell receptor beta chains below, sequenced in a study of Graves' ophthalmopathy and Graves' hyperthyroidism. For repertoire sequencing, the TCR beta CDR3 regions were amplified from RNA transcripts. RT-PCR was first run with HTBI primers, then multiplex PCR in a second round. TCRdb processed the multiplex PCR reads anew with MiXCR; each CDR3 protein has one entry. Of hundreds of thousands of distinct CDR3 sequences in the sample, around 20% are singletons; the top ten hold roughly 3.2%. Material: peripheral blood. The source of these receptors is a woman between 18 and 30 years old with stable Graves' hyperthyroidism.

This clonotype was observed at least ten times. The CDR3 DNA reads TGTGCCAGCAGCTCCCCGGGGACAGGGAAATTGGGAGGCTACACCTTC. It is translated as CASSSPGTGKLGGYTF. V is TRBV11-2 and J is TRBJ1-2; 9 nucleotides agree with TRBD1. The CDR3 extends over 16 amino acids. V was pared by 4 bases and J by 8 bases, with 14 bases of the junction left unmatched. CDR1 and CDR2 from the germline V gene are SGHAT and FQNNGV.

In its sample, this clonotype was seen many times. The J gene is TRBJ1-1, the V gene TRBV28; D might be TRBD1 (5 bases). Germline loops: CDR1 MDHEN, CDR2 SYDVKM. The V gene lost 3 bases and the J gene lost 2 bases, with 16 bases spanning the gap. The CDR3 is 16 residues long. The CDR3 bases are TGTGCCAGCAGTTTCCCCAACAGGCGACGAAACACTGAAGCTTTCTTT. Protein sequence: CASSFPNRRRNTEAFF.

This clonotype was observed many times. The junction shows a germline mismatch at one end, possibly a read error. The rearrangement joins TRBV7-6 to TRBJ2-5, with D tentatively TRBD1 or TRBD2 (5 bases each). Germline V gene data show CDR1 as SGHVS and CDR2 as FNYEAQ. This CDR3 is built from 13 residues. In nucleotides, the CDR3 is TGTGCCAGCAGCTTTGAGGGGCAAGGGACCCAGTACTTC. It yields the protein CASSFEGQGTQYF.

This clonotype has a count of ten or more. This chain links TRBV6-1 with TRBJ1-6, with D maybe TRBD1 (6 bases). CDR3 size: 18 residues. V lost 0 bases to trimming and J lost 0 bases, with 12 bases between them. Germline V gives CDR1 MNHNS, CDR2 SASEGT. CDR3 DNA sequence: TGTGCCAGCAGTGAAGCGTATCAGGGGAGCTCCTATAATTCACCCCTCCACTTT. The encoded protein is CASSEAYQGSSYNSPLHF.

This clonotype has at least ten counts. V is TRBV10-3 and J is TRBJ2-7; 11 bases are shared with TRBD1. Germline V gives CDR1 ENHRY, CDR2 SYGVKD. V gave up 6 bases and J gave up 3 bases; unmatched junction bases: 10. This CDR3 comprises 16 residues. The CDR3 here is CAIRSTGQGAYYEQYF. In nucleotides, the CDR3 is TGTGCCATCAGGTCGACTGGACAGGGGGCGTACTACGAGCAGTACTTC.

The V call is TRBV30, the J call TRBJ1-2, with D tentatively TRBD1 (5 bases). This CDR3 has 14 amino acids. Germline CDR1 is GTSNPN and CDR2 is SVGIG (reference sequence). Trimming pared 0 bases from V and 7 bases from J, leaving 15 bases between. The CDR3 reads CAWSVGQGLGGYTF. CDR3 in DNA: TGTGCCTGGAGTGTAGGGCAGGGACTTGGTGGCTACACCTTC.

This clonotype was counted a few times. The CDR3 reads CASSQGHPGLAGGGYEQYF. As DNA, the CDR3 is TGTGCCAGCAGCCAAGGACACCCGGGACTAGCGGGAGGTGGCTACGAGCAGTACTTC. The V gene is TRBV3-1, the J gene TRBJ2-7; 15 nucleotides align to TRBD2. Germline V gene data show CDR1 as LGHDT and CDR2 as YNNKEL (reference sequence). After removal of 1 base from V and 3 bases from J, the junction contained 10 bases not matched to a gene. The CDR3 covers 19 residues.

This clonotype has ten or more counts. The chain links TRBV7-8 to TRBJ1-1, with TRBD1 identical over 11 bases. With 1 base clipped from V and 7 bases from J, the junction kept 11 bases outside the gene matches. Germline lookup yields CDR1 SGHVS and CDR2 FQNEAQ. This CDR3 is built from 17 residues. The CDR3 sequence is CASSLGFGTGGAVEAFF. Here the CDR3 DNA reads TGTGCCAGCAGCTTAGGTTTTGGGACAGGGGGGGCTGTTGAAGCTTTCTTT.

This clonotype was detected many times. This chain links TRBV3-1 with TRBJ2-2; no definite D call. Germline lookup yields CDR1 LGHDT and CDR2 YNNKEL (reference sequence). CDR3 length equals 14 residues. Trimming stripped 2 bases from V and 4 bases from J, with 8 bases between. This CDR3 reads CASSQFGTTGELFF. Here the CDR3 DNA reads TGTGCCAGCAGCCAATTTGGAACCACCGGGGAGCTGTTTTTT.

The chain uses TRBV6-2 or TRBV6-3 and TRBJ1-2, with D hard to call. The CDR3 is made up of 12 amino acids. The V gene's germline CDR1 is MNHEY and CDR2 SVGEGT. V lost 7 bases and J lost 4, with 10 bases in between. CDR3 nucleotide sequence: TGTGCCAGCACTACCAGGTCCTATGGCTACACCTTC. The encoded protein is CASTTRSYGYTF.

This chain uses TRBV3-1 with TRBJ1-3; 7 bases fit TRBD1. The germline gives CDR1 LGHDT, CDR2 YNNKEL (reference sequence). J lost 3 bases, V lost 2 bases, and 7 bases had no gene match. This CDR3 has 16 residues. The CDR3 is CASSQPTGVGGNTIYF. The CDR3 region has the DNA TGTGCCAGCAGCCAACCCACAGGGGTTGGTGGAAACACCATATATTTT.

This clonotype was counted ten times or more. V gene TRBV28 combines with J gene TRBJ2-7; D is perhaps TRBD1 (5 bases). This CDR3 has 14 residues. Germline V CDR1 and CDR2: MDHEN, SYDVKM. The germline V and J ends were trimmed by 5 bases and 3 bases, with 14 bases remaining between them. DNA of the CDR3: TGTGCCAGCAGTCTCCAGGGTTCTATCTACGAGCAGTACTTC. Translated, it gives CASSLQGSIYEQYF.

Ten or more counts support this clonotype. The junction differs from germline at one of its ends, possibly a read error. This chain links TRBV6-5 with TRBJ1-2; 7 nucleotides agree with TRBD1. The CDR3 runs to 13 residues. CDR1 is MNHEY, CDR2 SVGAGI, per germline. CDR3 sequence: CASSSPGQPYFAF. For the CDR3, the DNA is TGTGCCAGCAGTTCTCCGGGACAGCCATATTTCGCCTTC.

This clonotype occurred many times. The chain is built from TRBV20-1 and TRBJ2-7; weak D call: TRBD2 (6 bases). CDR1 and CDR2 (germline): DFQATT, SNEGSKA (reference sequence). The CDR3 is 15 amino acids. V shed 5 bases and J shed 1 base, with 18 bases lying between them. The CDR3 reads CSALWPEAGSYEQYF. The CDR3 nucleotides read TGCAGTGCTTTGTGGCCCGAAGCGGGTTCCTACGAGCAGTACTTC.

As to this clonotype: A read error may produce the germline difference seen at one junction end. This chain links TRBV15 with TRBJ2-7, with a tentative D call TRBD1 (6 bases). From germline, CDR1 is LNHNV and CDR2 YYDKDF (reference sequence). The CDR3 runs 15 residues. This chain's CDR3 is CATRRGTTLSYEQYF. CDR3 nucleotides: TGTGCCACCCGCAGAGGGACAACCCTCTCCTACGAGCAGTACTTC.

This clonotype was found many times. The chain employs TRBV25-1 and TRBJ2-5; 9 bases are a match to TRBD1. V was pared by 2 bases and J by 1 base, with 14 bases of the junction left unmatched. The V gene's germline CDR1 is MGHDK and CDR2 SYGVNS. The CDR3 has 19 residues. The CDR3 DNA reads as TGTGCCAGCAGTGAAGTTCCCGGACAGGGGACTATAATCCAAGAGACCCAGTACTTC. Translation: CASSEVPGQGTIIQETQYF. Full variable domain (missing parts from reference TRBV25-1 and TRBJ2-5): EADIYQTPRYLVIGTGKKITLECSQTMGHDKMYWYQQDPGMELHLIHYSYGVNSTEKGDLSSESTVSRIRTEHFPLTLESARPSHTSQYLCASSEVPGQGTIIQETQYFGPGTRLLVL.

This clonotype was seen more than once but under ten times. This rearrangement joins TRBV28 to TRBJ2-7, with D maybe TRBD2 (5 bases). Per the germline V gene, CDR1 is MDHEN and CDR2 is SYDVKM. This CDR3 has 12 amino acids. Trimming pared 4 bases from V and 5 bases from J, leaving 9 bases between. This CDR3 is CASSYTSNEQYF. The CDR3 DNA sequence: TGTGCCAGCAGTTATACTAGTAACGAGCAGTACTTC.

This clonotype was seen ten or more times. The chain joins TRBV24-1 to TRBJ1-1; D gene ambiguous. The CDR3 has 13 amino acids. V was trimmed by 3 bases and J by 5 bases, leaving 9 bases between them. Germline V gene sequence: CDR1 KGHDR, CDR2 SFDVKD. CDR3 protein: CATSDIGNTEAFF. The CDR3 DNA follows: TGTGCCACCAGTGATATTGGAAATACTGAAGCTTTCTTT.

This clonotype was observed many times. V and J are TRBV30 and TRBJ1-2; 9 nucleotides line up with TRBD1. With 2 bases clipped from V and 5 bases from J, the junction kept 9 bases outside the gene matches. Germline V CDR1 and CDR2: GTSNPN, SVGIG (reference sequence). This CDR3 comprises 15 residues. DNA for the CDR3: TGTGCCTGGAGTTTAGGACAGGGGAGGGAGTATGGCTACACCTTC. It translates to CAWSLGQGREYGYTF.

V and J are TRBV4-1 and TRBJ1-1; tentative D call: TRBD1 (5 bases). V shed 0 bases and J shed 0 bases, with 11 bases lying between them. The CDR3 sequence is 16 residues long. The germline V gene has CDR1 MGHRA and CDR2 YSYEKL. CDR3: CASSQDQGGLNTEAFF. The CDR3 nucleotides read TGCGCCAGCAGCCAAGATCAGGGCGGCCTGAACACTGAAGCTTTCTTT.

In this sample, this clonotype turned up many times. The V gene is TRBV19, the J gene TRBJ2-2; TRBD1 is a possible D gene (5 bases). The CDR3 totals 13 residues. V was trimmed by 8 bases and J by 1 base, leaving 8 bases between them. Germline CDR1 is LNHDA and CDR2 is SQIVND (reference sequence). CDR3 nucleotides: TGTGCCAGTGAAACAGGGAACACCGGGGAGCTGTTTTTT. It encodes CASETGNTGELFF.

The sample holds many counts of this clonotype. The chain uses TRBV6-2 or TRBV6-3 and TRBJ2-7; 11 bases align to TRBD2. V dropped 5 bases and J dropped 3; count of bases not matched to a gene: 3. The CDR3 covers 14 residues. Germline V lookup: CDR1 MNHEY, CDR2 SVGEGT. The CDR3 bases are TGTGCCAGCAGTCACGGACTAGCGGGCTACGAGCAGTACTTC. Its translation is CASSHGLAGYEQYF.